A selection of T cell receptor beta chains follows, all from one sample in a study of blood T cell repertoires in COVID-19. TCRdb's table, derived via immunoSEQ multiplex PCR, lists solely in-frame clones and lacks some. This table holds hundreds of thousands of clones, approximately 89% found once. The source material was peripheral blood. The receptor set was obtained from a woman in her 70s with COVID-19, enrolled during active disease. Each CDR3 is given with its conserved first and last residue. The order of the fields is clone size, D gene, J gene, V gene, CDR3 DNA, CDR3 protein. A D gene is named only where the DNA matches it firmly. Size is stated for part of the rows, as once, few or many counts, or as a class when the clone is expanded.

clone size: -; D gene: TRBD2; J gene: TRBJ2-3; V gene: TRBV30; CDR3 DNA: TGTGCCTGGAGAGGCGGGAGTAAGGATACGCAGTATTTT; CDR3 protein: CAWRGGSKDTQYF
clone size: -; D gene: -; J gene: TRBJ2-7; V gene: TRBV2; CDR3 DNA: TGTGCCAACCGGCTCGACGGCGGCTACGAGCAGTACTTC; CDR3 protein: CANRLDGGYEQYF
clone size: -; D gene: -; J gene: TRBJ1-2; V gene: TRBV29-1; CDR3 DNA: TGCAGCGTTGTAGTTGGGCAGGACTACACCTTC; CDR3 protein: CSVVVGQDYTF
clone size: -; D gene: TRBD2; J gene: TRBJ2-3; V gene: TRBV9; CDR3 DNA: TGTGCCAGCAGCGTAGCTCCCGGGACTAGCGCTAGCACAGATACGCAGTATTTT; CDR3 protein: CASSVAPGTSASTDTQYF
clone size: few; D gene: TRBD1; J gene: TRBJ1-4; V gene: TRBV7-6; CDR3 DNA: TGTGCCAGCAGCGGACAGGATAAACAGCTGTTTTTT; CDR3 protein: CASSGQDKQLFF
clone size: -; D gene: -; J gene: TRBJ1-6; V gene: TRBV6-6; CDR3 DNA: TGTGCCAGCAGTTACTCGTCAGAGCGCGATTCACCCCTCCACTTT; CDR3 protein: CASSYSSERDSPLHF
clone size: few; D gene: TRBD1; J gene: TRBJ2-7; V gene: TRBV20-1; CDR3 DNA: TGCAGTGCTAGTCCAGGGGGTTCCTACGAGCAGTACTTC; CDR3 protein: CSASPGGSYEQYF
clone size: -; D gene: TRBD1; J gene: TRBJ1-1; V gene: TRBV5-1; CDR3 DNA: TGCGCCAGCAGCATAGACAGGGGTAACACTGAAGCTTTCTTT; CDR3 protein: CASSIDRGNTEAFF
clone size: -; D gene: -; J gene: TRBJ2-1; V gene: TRBV9; CDR3 DNA: TGTGCCAGCAGCGTAGGGTCAGCGGGTATGGGAAATGAGCAGTTCTTC; CDR3 protein: CASSVGSAGMGNEQFF
clone size: -; D gene: -; J gene: TRBJ2-7; V gene: TRBV21-1; CDR3 DNA: TGTGCCACCTCATCGGGAGACTCCTACGAGCAGTACTTC; CDR3 protein: CATSSGDSYEQYF
clone size: once; D gene: -; J gene: TRBJ2-4; V gene: TRBV7-9; CDR3 DNA: TGTGCCAGCAGCAACAGGGAAAGCATTCAGTACTTC; CDR3 protein: CASSNRESIQYF
clone size: once; D gene: TRBD2; J gene: TRBJ2-3; V gene: TRBV7-9; CDR3 DNA: TGTGCCAGCAGCGATAGCGGGAACCTATGGGATACGCAGTATTTT; CDR3 protein: CASSDSGNLWDTQYF
clone size: -; D gene: TRBD2; J gene: TRBJ2-7; V gene: TRBV30; CDR3 DNA: TGTGCCTGGGGACTAGCCCACCTGTACTTC; CDR3 protein: CAWGLAHLYF
clone size: -; D gene: -; J gene: TRBJ1-2; V gene: TRBV5-1; CDR3 DNA: TGCGCCAGCAGCACGCGCCCGGACACGGACTATGGCTACACCTTC; CDR3 protein: CASSTRPDTDYGYTF
clone size: -; D gene: TRBD2; J gene: TRBJ2-7; V gene: TRBV12-3/TRBV12-4; CDR3 DNA: TGTGCCAGCAGTAGGCCCGGGGGGGAGCAGTACTTC; CDR3 protein: CASSRPGGEQYF
clone size: -; D gene: -; J gene: TRBJ2-3; V gene: TRBV7-9; CDR3 DNA: TGTGCCAGCAGACCGACTGGGGATACGCAGTATTTT; CDR3 protein: CASRPTGDTQYF
clone size: -; D gene: TRBD1; J gene: TRBJ1-2; V gene: TRBV20-1; CDR3 DNA: TGCAGTGCGGACAGGGTTCACGGCTACACCTTC; CDR3 protein: CSADRVHGYTF
clone size: once; D gene: TRBD1; J gene: TRBJ1-2; V gene: TRBV28; CDR3 DNA: TGTGCCAGCAGTGTTCAGACAGGGCTCGGCTACACCTTC; CDR3 protein: CASSVQTGLGYTF
clone size: -; D gene: -; J gene: TRBJ1-6; V gene: TRBV11-3; CDR3 DNA: TGTGCCAGCAGCTTAGATTTCGATTCACCCCTCCACTTT; CDR3 protein: CASSLDFDSPLHF
clone size: few; D gene: -; J gene: TRBJ2-3; V gene: TRBV2; CDR3 DNA: TGTGCCAGCAGCGCTGACAGGCGTAGCACAGATACGCAGTATTTT; CDR3 protein: CASSADRRSTDTQYF
clone size: once; D gene: -; J gene: TRBJ1-1; V gene: TRBV6-6; CDR3 DNA: TGTGCCAGCAGTTACCTAACGGGTAACACTGAAGCTTTCTTT; CDR3 protein: CASSYLTGNTEAFF
clone size: -; D gene: TRBD1; J gene: TRBJ1-2; V gene: TRBV5-5; CDR3 DNA: TGTGCCAGCAGCCGGGACAGGGATGGCTACACCTTC; CDR3 protein: CASSRDRDGYTF
clone size: -; D gene: TRBD2; J gene: TRBJ2-1; V gene: TRBV27; CDR3 DNA: TGTGCCAGCTTATTTAGCGGGAGGGGCTACAATGAGCAGTTCTTC; CDR3 protein: CASLFSGRGYNEQFF
clone size: -; D gene: -; J gene: TRBJ1-3; V gene: TRBV19; CDR3 DNA: TGTGCCAGTAGTATCGCCGCAGGCTCTGGAAACACCATATATTTT; CDR3 protein: CASSIAAGSGNTIYF
clone size: -; D gene: TRBD2; J gene: TRBJ2-7; V gene: TRBV11-3; CDR3 DNA: TGTGCCAGCAGCACGACTAGCGGGGGATTCTACGAGCAGTACTTC; CDR3 protein: CASSTTSGGFYEQYF
clone size: -; D gene: -; J gene: TRBJ2-7; V gene: TRBV28; CDR3 DNA: TGTGCCAGCAGGGGCGGGACCACCTACGAGCAGTACTTC; CDR3 protein: CASRGGTTYEQYF
clone size: once; D gene: -; J gene: TRBJ1-4; V gene: TRBV19; CDR3 DNA: TGTGCCAGCTCTACAGGGAAGAATGAAAAACTGTTTTTT; CDR3 protein: CASSTGKNEKLFF